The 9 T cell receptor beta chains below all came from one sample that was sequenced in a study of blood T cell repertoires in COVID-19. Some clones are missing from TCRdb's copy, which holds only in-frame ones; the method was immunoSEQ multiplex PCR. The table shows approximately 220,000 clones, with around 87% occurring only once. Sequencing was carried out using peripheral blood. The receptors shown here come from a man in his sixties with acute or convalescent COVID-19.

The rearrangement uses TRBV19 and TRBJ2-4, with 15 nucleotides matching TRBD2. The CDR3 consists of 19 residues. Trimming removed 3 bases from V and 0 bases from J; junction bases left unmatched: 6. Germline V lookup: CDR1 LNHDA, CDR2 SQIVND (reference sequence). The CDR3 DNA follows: TGTGCCAGTAGTATGGGACTAGCGGGGGGAACCGTAGCCAAAAACATTCAGTACTTC. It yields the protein CASSMGLAGGTVAKNIQYF.

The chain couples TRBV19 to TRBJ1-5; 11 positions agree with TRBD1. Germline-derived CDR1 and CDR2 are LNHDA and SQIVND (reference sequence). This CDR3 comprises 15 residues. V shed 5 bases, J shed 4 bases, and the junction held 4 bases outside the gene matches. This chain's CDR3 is CASSPGTGGNQPQHF. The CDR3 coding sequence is TGTGCCAGTAGTCCCGGGACAGGGGGAAATCAGCCCCAGCATTTT.

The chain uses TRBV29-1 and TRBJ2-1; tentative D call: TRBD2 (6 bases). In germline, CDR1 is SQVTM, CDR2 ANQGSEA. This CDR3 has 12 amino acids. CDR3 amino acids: CNVAVSYNEQFF. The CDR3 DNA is TGCAACGTAGCGGTATCATACAATGAGCAGTTCTTC.

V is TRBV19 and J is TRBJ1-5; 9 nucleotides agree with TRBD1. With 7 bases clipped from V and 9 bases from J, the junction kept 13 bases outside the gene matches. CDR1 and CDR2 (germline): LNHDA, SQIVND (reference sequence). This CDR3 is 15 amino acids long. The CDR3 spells CASTRDRAQARPQHF. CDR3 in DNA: TGTGCCAGTACCCGGGACAGGGCCCAGGCCAGGCCCCAGCATTTT. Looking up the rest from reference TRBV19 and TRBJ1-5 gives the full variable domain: DGGITQSPKYLFRKEGQNVTLSCEQNLNHDAMYWYRQDPGQGLRLIYYSQIVNDFQKGDIAEGYSVSREKKESFPLTVTSAQKNPTAFYLCASTRDRAQARPQHFGDGTRLSIL.

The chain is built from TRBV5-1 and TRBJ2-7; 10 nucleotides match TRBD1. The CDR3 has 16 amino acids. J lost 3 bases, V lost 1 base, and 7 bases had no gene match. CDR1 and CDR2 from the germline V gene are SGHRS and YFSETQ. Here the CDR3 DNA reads TGCGCCAGCAGCTTGTCGGGGACAGGGGCCTTCTACGAGCAGTACTTC. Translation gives CASSLSGTGAFYEQYF.

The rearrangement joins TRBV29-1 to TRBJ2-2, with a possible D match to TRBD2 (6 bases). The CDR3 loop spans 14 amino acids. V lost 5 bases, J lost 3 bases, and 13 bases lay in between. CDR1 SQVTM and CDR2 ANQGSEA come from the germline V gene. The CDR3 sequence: CSVKTGLDTGELFF. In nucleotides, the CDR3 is TGCAGCGTTAAAACGGGACTTGACACCGGGGAGCTGTTTTTT.

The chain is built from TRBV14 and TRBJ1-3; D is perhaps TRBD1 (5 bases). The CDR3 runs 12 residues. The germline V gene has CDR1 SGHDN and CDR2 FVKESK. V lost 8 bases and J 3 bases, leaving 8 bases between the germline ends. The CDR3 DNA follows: TGTGCCAGCCAGGGTAATGGAAACACCATATATTTT. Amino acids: CASQGNGNTIYF.

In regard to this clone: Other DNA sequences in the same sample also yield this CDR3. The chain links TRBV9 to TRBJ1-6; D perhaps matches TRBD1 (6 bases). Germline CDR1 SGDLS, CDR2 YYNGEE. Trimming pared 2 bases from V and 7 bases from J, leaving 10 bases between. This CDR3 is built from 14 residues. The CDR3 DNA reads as TGTGCCAGCAGCGTTCAGGGGAGCAATTCACCCCTCCACTTT. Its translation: CASSVQGSNSPLHF.

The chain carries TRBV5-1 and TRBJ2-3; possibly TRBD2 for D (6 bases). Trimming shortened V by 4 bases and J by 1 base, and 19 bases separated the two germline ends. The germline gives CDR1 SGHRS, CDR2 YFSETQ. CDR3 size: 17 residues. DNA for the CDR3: TGCGCCAGCAGCGGCGGGGCCCAGGGAAGGCGCACAGATACGCAGTATTTT. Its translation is CASSGGAQGRRTDTQYF.